Listed below are T cell receptor beta chains from one sample, sequenced in a study of shared clonotypes between healthy human individuals. Using immunoSEQ multiplex PCR, the repertoire was profiled, and TCRdb retains in-frame clones only, with some absent. The repertoire holds under 150,000 clones, with around 73% as singletons. The source material was memory CD8+ T cells sorted from blood. All receptors come from a woman aged 25 to 39 in good health. The CDR3 runs from the conserved cysteine through the conserved F or W. A D gene is named only where the DNA matches it firmly. Only some rows state a clone size, as once, few, many or a class for expanded clones.

abundance	d_gene	v_gene	j_gene	CDR3nt	CDR3aa
-	TRBD2	TRBV6-4	TRBJ2-1	TGTGCCAGCAGTGGAGAGTGGGGGCTAGCGGGAGTTGAGCAGTTCTTC	CASSGEWGLAGVEQFF
-	TRBD2	TRBV15	TRBJ2-7	TGTGCCACCAGCCAAGGGACGAGCGGGAACTACGAGCAGTACTTC	CATSQGTSGNYEQYF
-	TRBD2	TRBV10-1	TRBJ2-3	TGCGCCAGCAGTGAGCGGGGGACTATCACAGATACGCAGTATTTT	CASSERGTITDTQYF
-	TRBD1	TRBV7-9	TRBJ2-1	TGTGCCAGCAGCCCCGACAGGGTCGGACAGTTCTTC	CASSPDRVGQFF
-	TRBD2	TRBV7-2	TRBJ2-7	TGTGCCAGCATCCTAGCGGGAGTAGGGCAGTACTTC	CASILAGVGQYF
-	TRBD1	TRBV7-9	TRBJ2-7	TGTGCCAGCAGCCAAGATCAGGGGGACCTTGACTACGAGCAGTACTTC	CASSQDQGDLDYEQYF
few	-	TRBV25-1	TRBJ1-5	TGTGCCAGCAGCAACAGGGAGGGTCAGCCCCAGCATTTT	CASSNREGQPQHF
-	-	TRBV27	TRBJ2-7	TGTGCCAGCAGTTGGGGGATAAGCTCCTACGAGCAGTACTTC	CASSWGISSYEQYF
-	-	TRBV5-6	TRBJ1-1	TGTGCCAGCAGCTTGTATGAGGCGAACACTGAAGCTTTCTTT	CASSLYEANTEAFF
-	TRBD1	TRBV11-1	TRBJ2-5	TGTGCCAGCAGTCATCAGGGGGCCAAGACCCAGTACTTC	CASSHQGAKTQYF
-	TRBD2	TRBV27	TRBJ2-5	TGTGCCAGCTCGGGGGGAAGGAGTCAAGAGACCCAGTACTTC	CASSGGRSQETQYF
-	TRBD2	TRBV11-2	TRBJ2-7	TGTGCCAGCAGCTCCGAACCCCCTCGACTAGCGGGAATGTACGAGCAGTACTTC	CASSSEPPRLAGMYEQYF
-	-	TRBV19	TRBJ1-5	TGTGCCACCCACGGTTCCTTTAGCAATCAGCCCCAGCATTTT	CATHGSFSNQPQHF
once	TRBD1	TRBV14	TRBJ2-7	TGTGCCAGCAGCCAAAATCGGGACAGGGGGCACAACGAGCAGTACTTC	CASSQNRDRGHNEQYF
once	TRBD2	TRBV5-6	TRBJ2-1	TGTGCCAGCAGCTTGGAACTAGCGGGGTACAATGAGCAGTTCTTC	CASSLELAGYNEQFF
few	-	TRBV28	TRBJ2-3	TGTGCCAGCAGCCATGCTGAGCGGACCACAGATACGCAGTATTTT	CASSHAERTTDTQYF
few	TRBD1	TRBV10-3	TRBJ2-1	TGTGCCATCAGTGATCCGGGACAGGGGGCGTATGAGCAGTTCTTC	CAISDPGQGAYEQFF
-	TRBD1	TRBV29-1	TRBJ2-5	TGCAACCCGGGACAGGGGGTTCGCGAGACCCAGTACTTC	CNPGQGVRETQYF
-	-	TRBV27	TRBJ1-5	TGTGCCAGCAGTTTCCTGCCGCCCAAGGGCAGCAATCAGCCCCAGCATTTT	CASSFLPPKGSNQPQHF
-	-	TRBV10-2	TRBJ1-2	TGCGCCAGCAGTGAAGTAGGGGGGACGGTTTATGGCTACACCTTC	CASSEVGGTVYGYTF
many	-	TRBV19	TRBJ1-5	TGTGCCAGTAGTATCGGGTATAGCAATCAGCCCCAGCATTTT	CASSIGYSNQPQHF
-	-	TRBV19	TRBJ2-7	TGTGCCAGTAGTATTGGGCCCTTCTACGAGCAGTACTTC	CASSIGPFYEQYF
-	TRBD2	TRBV25-1	TRBJ2-1	TGTGCCAGCAGTTGGAGCGGGAGTCGTAATGAGCAGTTCTTC	CASSWSGSRNEQFF
-	-	TRBV25-1	TRBJ2-7	TGTGCCAGCAGTTCAGTTGGGGGGACACAGTCCTACGAGCAGTACTTC	CASSSVGGTQSYEQYF
-	TRBD2	TRBV28	TRBJ2-3	TGTGCCAGCAGTTTAGCGGGAGCAGATACGCAGTATTTT	CASSLAGADTQYF
few	TRBD2	TRBV27	TRBJ2-7	TGTGCCAGCAGCCGTCACTTAGGACTAGCGGGCGACGAGCAGTACTTC	CASSRHLGLAGDEQYF